These 3 T cell receptor beta chains were sequenced from one sample in a study of patients and donors after allogeneic stem cell transplantation. TCRdb recomputed calls from the RT-PCR reads with MiXCR, one row per CDR3 protein. The sample holds 390,000 or so distinct CDR3 sequences, about a sixth seen once. The sample consisted of blood, either unsorted or a sorted T cell fraction (not recorded which). These receptors were obtained from a human donor who was either an allogeneic HSCT recipient or a stem cell or donor lymphocyte infusion donor (not recorded which). It is not recorded whose cells these are; they may come from a transplant donor.

This clonotype has only a few counts. J is TRBJ2-7 and V is TRBV24-1, with 10 bases fitting TRBD1. V lost 2 bases, J lost 4 bases, and 7 bases stayed unmatched. Germline V lookup: CDR1 KGHDR, CDR2 SFDVKD. The CDR3 totals 16 residues. This CDR3 reads CATSDSRQGAHYEQYF. DNA of the CDR3: TGTGCCACCAGTGATTCCAGACAGGGGGCGCATTACGAGCAGTACTTC.

V gene TRBV5-8 combines with J gene TRBJ2-5, with D perhaps assigned TRBD1 or TRBD2 (6 bases each). Per germline, CDR1 SGHTS and CDR2 YDEGEE. Trimming stripped 2 bases from V and 5 bases from J, with 13 bases between. The CDR3 totals 14 residues. CDR3: CASSFPGARETQYF. The CDR3 bases are TGTGCCAGCAGCTTCCCGGGGGCGAGGGAGACCCAGTACTTC.

This clonotype was found many times. This chain links TRBV12-3 or TRBV12-4 with TRBJ2-7; 7 bases align to TRBD2. J lost 0 bases, V lost 7 bases, and 6 bases had no gene match. The CDR3 spans 14 residues. CDR3 in DNA: TGTGCCAGCACCCAACTAGCGAACTCCTACGAGCAGTACTTC. Amino acid sequence: CASTQLANSYEQYF.